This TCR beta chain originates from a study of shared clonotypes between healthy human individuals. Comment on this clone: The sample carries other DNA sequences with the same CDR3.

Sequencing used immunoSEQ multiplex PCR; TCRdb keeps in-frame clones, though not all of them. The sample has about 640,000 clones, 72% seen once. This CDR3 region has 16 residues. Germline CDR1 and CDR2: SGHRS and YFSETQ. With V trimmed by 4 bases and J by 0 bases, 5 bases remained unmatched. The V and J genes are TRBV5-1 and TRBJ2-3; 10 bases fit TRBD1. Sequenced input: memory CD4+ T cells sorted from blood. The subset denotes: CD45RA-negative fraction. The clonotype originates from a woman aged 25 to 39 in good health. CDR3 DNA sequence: TGCGCCAGCAGCCCGGGACAGGGGCCTAGCACAGATACGCAGTATTTT. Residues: CASSPGQGPSTDTQYF. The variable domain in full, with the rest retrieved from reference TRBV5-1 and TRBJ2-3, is KAGVTQTPRYLIKTRGQQVTLSCSPISGHRSVSWYQQTPGQGLQFLFEYFSETQRNKGNFPGRFSGRQFSNSRSEMNVSTLELGDSALYLCASSPGQGPSTDTQYFGPGTRLTVL.